The 11 T cell receptor beta chains in this list originate from one sample, sequenced in a study of blood T cell repertoires in COVID-19. Measured with immunoSEQ multiplex PCR; TCRdb has only the in-frame clones, and not every one. The sample holds roughly 30,000 clones, 85% seen once. What was sequenced was peripheral blood. All receptors come from a human donor with acute or convalescent COVID-19. The donor label of this sample is uncertain.

The J gene is TRBJ1-2, the V gene TRBV28, with D possibly matching TRBD1 (5 bases). Trimming took 4 bases from V and 7 from J, leaving 10 bases between them. The CDR3 runs 12 residues. Germline CDR1 and CDR2: MDHEN and SYDVKM. CDR3 coding DNA: TGTGCCAGCAGTTCCTCAGGGCCTGGCTACACCTTC. Its protein is CASSSSGPGYTF.

The V gene is TRBV6-5, the J gene TRBJ1-4, with 8 bases fitting TRBD1. This CDR3 is 13 amino acids long. Germline CDR1 reads MNHEY; CDR2 reads SVGAGI. V gave up 4 bases and J gave up 8 bases; unmatched junction bases: 3. CDR3 sequence (DNA): TGTGCCAGCAGTTTCCGGGACAGGGAAAAACTGTTTTTT. Residues: CASSFRDREKLFF.

The chain employs TRBV7-6 and TRBJ2-1, with TRBD1 as a possible D gene (5 bases). Germline V gene sequence: CDR1 SGHVS, CDR2 FNYEAQ. The ends were cut back, 1 base at V and 0 bases at J, with 10 bases in the middle. There are 16 residues in the CDR3. CDR3 bases: TGTGCCAGCAGCTTAGAGGGGTACGGCTCCTACAATGAGCAGTTCTTC. This codes for CASSLEGYGSYNEQFF.

The V gene is TRBV28, the J gene TRBJ1-1; 7 nucleotides match TRBD1. CDR3 length equals 12 residues. V lost 10 bases to trimming and J lost 2 bases; unmatched junction nucleotides: 4. The germline gives CDR1 MDHEN, CDR2 SYDVKM. The CDR3 sequence is CAIRGGNTEAFF. The CDR3 coding sequence is TGTGCCATCAGGGGGGGAAACACTGAAGCTTTCTTT.

The chain recombines TRBV28 with TRBJ1-2; 8 bases are a match to TRBD1. This CDR3 has 17 residues. V dropped 4 bases and J dropped 4; count of bases not matched to a gene: 14. The germline V gene has CDR1 MDHEN and CDR2 SYDVKM. CDR3 protein: CASSSQRPAGGIYGYTF. In DNA, the CDR3 is TGTGCCAGCAGTTCACAAAGGCCAGCAGGGGGCATCTATGGCTACACCTTC.

The rearrangement joins TRBV5-1 to TRBJ1-1; perhaps TRBD1 as D (5 bases). Germline V gene lookup returns CDR1 SGHRS and CDR2 YFSETQ. Trimming stripped 0 bases from V and 1 base from J, with 10 bases between. The CDR3 runs 15 residues. This chain's CDR3 is CASSLAQGGNTEAFF. DNA for the CDR3: TGCGCCAGCAGCTTGGCCCAGGGCGGGAACACTGAAGCTTTCTTT.

The chain uses TRBV18 and TRBJ2-1, with 8 nucleotides matching TRBD2. Germline loops: CDR1 KGHSH, CDR2 LQKENI. The CDR3 spans 16 residues. V shed 1 base, J shed 8 bases, and the junction held 10 bases outside the gene matches. Here the CDR3 reads CASSPQVPGLGDEQFF. The DNA for the CDR3 is TGTGCCAGCTCACCACAAGTTCCGGGACTAGGCGATGAGCAGTTCTTC. Full variable domain (missing parts from reference TRBV18 and TRBJ2-1): NAGVMQNPRHLVRRRGQEARLRCSPMKGHSHVYWYRQLPEEGLKFMVYLQKENIIDESGMPKERFSAEFPKEGPSILRIQQVVRGDSAAYFCASSPQVPGLGDEQFFGPGTRLTVL.

CDR3 region: CASSLAGTMGYGYTF. The CDR3 nucleotides read TGTGCCAGCAGCTTGGCTGGGACAATGGGCTATGGCTACACCTTC. The V gene is TRBV5-4, the J gene TRBJ1-2; D might be TRBD1 (6 bases). V lost 0 bases and J 4 bases, leaving 13 bases between the germline ends. Germline loops: CDR1 SGHNT, CDR2 YYREEE (reference sequence). CDR3 length: 15 amino acids.

The genes are TRBV24-1 and TRBJ1-1; the D is unclear. Trimming left V 10 bases short and J 3 bases short, with 14 bases between. The CDR3 runs to 13 residues. Germline loops: CDR1 KGHDR, CDR2 SFDVKD. The CDR3 nucleotides read TGTGCCACTCGGAGGCCAGGAGACACTGAAGCTTTCTTT. Its protein is CATRRPGDTEAFF.

The chain combines TRBV14 with TRBJ2-1, with a tentative D call TRBD1 (7 bases). Germline CDR1 is SGHDN and CDR2 is FVKESK. The V and J ends lost 4 bases and 7 bases respectively, with 17 bases between them. The CDR3 is made up of 15 amino acids. CDR3 sequence: CASSLYRGGGNEQFF. CDR3 in DNA: TGTGCCAGCAGCCTTTACAGGGGAGGCGGGAATGAGCAGTTCTTC.

The V gene is TRBV12-3 or TRBV12-4, the J gene TRBJ1-4; 7 bases are shared with TRBD1. The CDR3 loop spans 13 amino acids. Germline trimming cut 5 bases from V and 8 bases from J; bases unmatched to any gene: 5. This CDR3 is CASSGTVGEKLFF. The CDR3 DNA follows: TGTGCCAGCAGTGGGACAGTCGGGGAAAAACTGTTTTTT.